This T cell receptor beta chain appears in the sequencing data of a study of T cell changes during pregnancy in multiple sclerosis (dated by TCRdb to the late 2010s). About the study as a whole: The study examined how the T cell repertoire changed over the course of pregnancy in women with multiple sclerosis.

A word on this clone: The antigen it recognizes is unknown. No base quality information exists; no much larger clone differs at one position.

V loses 6 bases of germline sequence and J loses 4 bases, and the interval between the two ends is 12 bases. CDR1 and CDR2 (PRHDT, FYEKMQ) derive from the germline V gene (reference sequence). Inclusive of the bounding cysteine and phenylalanine, the CDR3 is 13 residues long. The only DNA kept is the CDR3, 39 bases in frame from the first base. The protocol used for the library was the immunoSEQ multiplex PCR assay. TCRdb re-hosts the immuneACCESS table, in-frame sequences only. Its copies lack some clones; in the studies checked, an unresolved V gene accounts for under half of them, and the cause for the rest is not known. A total of more than 70,000 clones appear in this sample, 93% of them only once. Approximately 2.4% of the sample is taken by the ten largest.

The chain couples TRBV13 to TRBJ2-5; perhaps TRBD2 is the D gene, with 5 bases matching. The sequencing used peripheral blood, collected in the second trimester of pregnancy. The receptor was derived from a female donor with multiple sclerosis, enrolled in a pregnancy study. The sequence in DNA is TGTGCCAGCAGACAACTAGGGTCAGAGACCCAGTACTTC. Translated, it reads CASRQLGSETQYF.